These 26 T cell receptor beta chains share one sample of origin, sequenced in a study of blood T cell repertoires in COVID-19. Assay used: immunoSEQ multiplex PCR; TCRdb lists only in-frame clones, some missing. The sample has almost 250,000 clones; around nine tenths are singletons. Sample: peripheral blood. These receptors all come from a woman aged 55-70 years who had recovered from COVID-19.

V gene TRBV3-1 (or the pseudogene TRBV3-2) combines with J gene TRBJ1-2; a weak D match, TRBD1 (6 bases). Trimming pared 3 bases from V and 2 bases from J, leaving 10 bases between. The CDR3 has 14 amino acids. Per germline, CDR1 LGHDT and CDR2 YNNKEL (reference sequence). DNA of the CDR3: TGTGCCAGCAGCCAGCTGGACAGAAACTATGGCTACACCTTC. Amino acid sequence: CASSQLDRNYGYTF.

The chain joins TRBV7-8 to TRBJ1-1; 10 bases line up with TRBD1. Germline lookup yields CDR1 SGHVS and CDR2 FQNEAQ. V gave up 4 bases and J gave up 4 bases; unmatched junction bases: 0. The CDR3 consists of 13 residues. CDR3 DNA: TGTGCCAGCAGCTGGACAGGGGGCACTGAAGCTTTCTTT. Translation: CASSWTGGTEAFF.

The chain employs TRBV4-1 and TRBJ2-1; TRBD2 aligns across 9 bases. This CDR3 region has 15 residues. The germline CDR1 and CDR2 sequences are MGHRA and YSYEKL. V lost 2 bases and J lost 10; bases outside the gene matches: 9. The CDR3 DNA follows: TGCGCCAGCAGCCAAACAGCGGGGGGCCCTCGAGAGCAGTTCTTC. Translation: CASSQTAGGPREQFF.

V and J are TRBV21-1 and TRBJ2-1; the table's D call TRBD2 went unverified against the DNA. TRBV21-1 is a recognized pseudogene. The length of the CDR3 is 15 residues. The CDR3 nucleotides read TGTGCCAGCAGCAAAGGCGGGGGGCCCTACAATGAGCAGTTCTTC. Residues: CASSKGGGPYNEQFF.

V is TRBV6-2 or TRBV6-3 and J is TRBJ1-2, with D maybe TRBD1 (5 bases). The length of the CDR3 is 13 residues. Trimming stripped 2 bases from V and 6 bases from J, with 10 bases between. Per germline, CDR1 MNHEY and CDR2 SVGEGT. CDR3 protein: CASSYRQGDGYTF. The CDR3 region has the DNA TGTGCCAGCAGTTACCGGCAGGGTGATGGCTACACCTTC.

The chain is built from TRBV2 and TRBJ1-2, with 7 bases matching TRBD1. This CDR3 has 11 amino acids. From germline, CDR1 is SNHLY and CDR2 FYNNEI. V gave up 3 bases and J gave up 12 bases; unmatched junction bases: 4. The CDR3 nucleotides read TGTGCCAGCAGTGAGATAAGGGGGCACACCTTC. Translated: CASSEIRGHTF.

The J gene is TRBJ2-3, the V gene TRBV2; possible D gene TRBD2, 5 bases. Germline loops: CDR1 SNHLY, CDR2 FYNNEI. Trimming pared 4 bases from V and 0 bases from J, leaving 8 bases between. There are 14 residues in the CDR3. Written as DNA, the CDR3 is TGTGCCAGCAGTGGTGGACTTAGCACAGATACGCAGTATTTT. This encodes CASSGGLSTDTQYF.

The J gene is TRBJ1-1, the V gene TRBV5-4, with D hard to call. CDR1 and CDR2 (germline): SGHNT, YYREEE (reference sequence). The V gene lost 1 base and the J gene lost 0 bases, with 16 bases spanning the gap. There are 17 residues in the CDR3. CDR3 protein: CASSLWQGREMNTEAFF. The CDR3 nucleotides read TGTGCCAGCAGCTTGTGGCAAGGGCGGGAAATGAACACTGAAGCTTTCTTT.

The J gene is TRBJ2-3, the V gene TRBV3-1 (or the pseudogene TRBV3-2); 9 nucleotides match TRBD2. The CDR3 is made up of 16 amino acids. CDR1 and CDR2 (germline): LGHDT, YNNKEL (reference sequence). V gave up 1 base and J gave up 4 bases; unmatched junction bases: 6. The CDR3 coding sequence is TGTGCCAGCAGCCAAGTTAGCCCTAGCGGGGCAGATACGCAGTATTTT. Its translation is CASSQVSPSGADTQYF.

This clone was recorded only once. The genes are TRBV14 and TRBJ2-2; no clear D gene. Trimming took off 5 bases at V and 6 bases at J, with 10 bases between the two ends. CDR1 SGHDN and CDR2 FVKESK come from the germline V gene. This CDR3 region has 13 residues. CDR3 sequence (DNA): TGTGCCAGCAGCTATCTTGCGTCCGGGGAGCTGTTTTTT. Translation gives CASSYLASGELFF.

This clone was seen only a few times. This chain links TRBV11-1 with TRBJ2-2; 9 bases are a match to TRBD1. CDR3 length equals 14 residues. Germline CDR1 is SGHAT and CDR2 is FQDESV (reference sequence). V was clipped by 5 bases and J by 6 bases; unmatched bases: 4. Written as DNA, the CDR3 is TGTGCCAGCAGCCGGGACAGGGCGTCCGGGGAGCTGTTTTTT. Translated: CASSRDRASGELFF.

The CDR3 region is CAISAGDLDTEAFF. In nucleotides, the CDR3 is TGTGCCATCAGCGCAGGGGATTTAGACACTGAAGCTTTCTTT. This rearrangement joins TRBV10-3 to TRBJ1-1; D is perhaps TRBD1 (6 bases). The V gene lost 6 bases and the J gene lost 3 bases, with 14 bases spanning the gap. The CDR3 has 14 amino acids. CDR1 ENHRY and CDR2 SYGVKD come from the germline V gene.

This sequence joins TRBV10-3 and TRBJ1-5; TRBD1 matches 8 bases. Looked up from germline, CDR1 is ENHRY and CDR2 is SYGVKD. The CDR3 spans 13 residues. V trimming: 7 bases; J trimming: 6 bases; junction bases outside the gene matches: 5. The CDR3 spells CAITDRAGQPQHF. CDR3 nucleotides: TGTGCCATCACGGACAGGGCGGGTCAGCCCCAGCATTTT.

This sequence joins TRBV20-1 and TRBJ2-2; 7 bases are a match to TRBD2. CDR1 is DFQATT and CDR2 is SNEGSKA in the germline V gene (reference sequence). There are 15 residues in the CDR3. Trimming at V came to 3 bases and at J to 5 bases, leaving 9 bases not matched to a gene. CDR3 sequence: CSASWSGAATGELFF. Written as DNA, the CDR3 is TGCAGTGCTAGTTGGAGCGGGGCCGCAACCGGGGAGCTGTTTTTT.

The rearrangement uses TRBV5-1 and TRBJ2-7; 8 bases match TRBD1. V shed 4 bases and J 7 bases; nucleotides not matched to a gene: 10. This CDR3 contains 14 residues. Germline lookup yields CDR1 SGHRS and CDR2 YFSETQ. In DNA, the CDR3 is TGCGCCAGCAGCAATCAGGGGGCCCCCGGGGAGCAGTACTTC. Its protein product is CASSNQGAPGEQYF.

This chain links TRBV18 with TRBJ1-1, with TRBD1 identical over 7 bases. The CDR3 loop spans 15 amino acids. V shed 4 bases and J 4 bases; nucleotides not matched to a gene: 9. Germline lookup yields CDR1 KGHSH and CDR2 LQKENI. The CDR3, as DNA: TGTGCCAGCTCACTATTTGGACAGGAGGGCACTGAAGCTTTCTTT. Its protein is CASSLFGQEGTEAFF.

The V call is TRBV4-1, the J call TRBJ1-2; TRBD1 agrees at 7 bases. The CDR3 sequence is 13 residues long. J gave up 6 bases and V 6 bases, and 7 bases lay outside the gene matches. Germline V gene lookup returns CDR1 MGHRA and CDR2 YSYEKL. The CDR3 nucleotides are TGCGCCAGCAGTCTGAGACAGGGCGATGGCTACACCTTC. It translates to CASSLRQGDGYTF.

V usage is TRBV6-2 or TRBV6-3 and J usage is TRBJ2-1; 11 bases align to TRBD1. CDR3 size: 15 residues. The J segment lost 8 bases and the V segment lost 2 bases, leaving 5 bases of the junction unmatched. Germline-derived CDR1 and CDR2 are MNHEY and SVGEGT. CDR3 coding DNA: TGTGCCAGCAGTTACCGGACAGGGGGCTTGGATGAGCAGTTCTTC. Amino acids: CASSYRTGGLDEQFF.

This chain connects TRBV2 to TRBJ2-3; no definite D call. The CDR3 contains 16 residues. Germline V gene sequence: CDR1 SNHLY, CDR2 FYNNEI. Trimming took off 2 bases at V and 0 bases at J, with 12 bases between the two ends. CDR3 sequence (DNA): TGTGCCAGCAGTGAAATTGGCCTGATCAGCACAGATACGCAGTATTTT. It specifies CASSEIGLISTDTQYF.

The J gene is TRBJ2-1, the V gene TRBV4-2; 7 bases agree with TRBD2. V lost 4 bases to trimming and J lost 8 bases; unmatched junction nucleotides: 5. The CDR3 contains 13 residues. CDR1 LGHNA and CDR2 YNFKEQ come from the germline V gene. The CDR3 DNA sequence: TGTGCCAGCAGCCCTCGGGAGGCCCATGAGCAGTTCTTC. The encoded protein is CASSPREAHEQFF.

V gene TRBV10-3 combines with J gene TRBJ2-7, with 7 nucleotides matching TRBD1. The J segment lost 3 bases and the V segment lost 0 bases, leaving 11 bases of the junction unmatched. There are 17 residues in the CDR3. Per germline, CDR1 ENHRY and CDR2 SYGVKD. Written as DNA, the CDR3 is TGTGCCATCAGTGAGTCTAACAGGGGTGGGGCGGGCTACGAGCAGTACTTC. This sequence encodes CAISESNRGGAGYEQYF.

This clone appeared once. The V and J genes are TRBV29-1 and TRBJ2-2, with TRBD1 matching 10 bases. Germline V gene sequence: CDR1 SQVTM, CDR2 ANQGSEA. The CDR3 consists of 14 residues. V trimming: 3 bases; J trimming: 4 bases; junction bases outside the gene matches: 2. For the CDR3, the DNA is TGCAGCGTTGAGGGGACAGGGGCCACCGGGGAGCTGTTTTTT. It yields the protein CSVEGTGATGELFF.

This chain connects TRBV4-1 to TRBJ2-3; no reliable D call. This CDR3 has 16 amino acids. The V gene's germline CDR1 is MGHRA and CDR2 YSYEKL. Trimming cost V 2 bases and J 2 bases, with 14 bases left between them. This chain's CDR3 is CASSQPGNLHTDTQYF. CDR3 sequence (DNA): TGCGCCAGCAGCCAACCAGGCAATCTGCACACAGATACGCAGTATTTT.

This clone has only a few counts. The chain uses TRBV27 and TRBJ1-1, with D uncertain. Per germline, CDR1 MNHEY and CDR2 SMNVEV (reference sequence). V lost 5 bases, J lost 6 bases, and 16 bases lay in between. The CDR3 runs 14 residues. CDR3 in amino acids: CASSRLNPSSEAFF. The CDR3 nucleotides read TGTGCCAGCAGTAGACTCAACCCAAGCTCTGAAGCTTTCTTT.

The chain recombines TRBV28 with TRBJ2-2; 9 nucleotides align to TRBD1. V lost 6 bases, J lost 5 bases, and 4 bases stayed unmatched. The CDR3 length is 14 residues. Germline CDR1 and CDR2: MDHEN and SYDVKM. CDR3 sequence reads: CASSTGGATGELFF. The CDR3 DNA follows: TGTGCCAGCAGCACAGGGGGCGCAACCGGGGAGCTGTTTTTT.

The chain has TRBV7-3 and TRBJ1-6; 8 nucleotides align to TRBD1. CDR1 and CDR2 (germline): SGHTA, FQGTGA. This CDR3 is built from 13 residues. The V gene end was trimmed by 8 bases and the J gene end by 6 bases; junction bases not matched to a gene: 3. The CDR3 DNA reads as TGTGCCAGCGGGACAGGACCTAATTCACCCCTCCACTTT. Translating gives CASGTGPNSPLHF.